This TCR beta chain appears in the sequencing data of a study of cytomegalovirus exposure and HLA in healthy donors. Turning to the study itself: Of around 400 genotyped donors, roughly 80% grouped in the Caucasian-associated ancestry cluster. Whole-study results and caveats: It was taken for granted in presence/absence analyses that sequencing depth across donors was roughly uniform. Later analysis reportedly placed an Asian-associated ancestry cluster below the roughly 680-donor mean in N-insertions. Cytomegalovirus-associated TCR beta chains were listed, numbering roughly 150.

60 Vbeta and 13 Jbeta primers were used in PCR. Sequencing used immunoSEQ multiplex PCR; TCRdb keeps in-frame clones, though not all of them. The repertoire holds about 130,000 clones, roughly 72% seen once, with 4% in the top ten. Details on this clone: Its antigen is as yet unknown.

CDR3 length: 14 amino acids. CDR1 and CDR2 (germline): KGHSH, LQKENI. Trimming took off 6 bases at V and 2 bases at J, with 11 bases between the two ends. The chain employs TRBV18 and TRBJ2-1; D might be TRBD1 (5 bases). This clonotype originated in a man aged 40-49 years in good health and CMV-seropositive. The sample comprised PBMCs. The CDR3: CASSYAQAYNEQFF. The CDR3 DNA reads as TGTGCCAGCTCCTACGCACAGGCCTACAATGAGCAGTTCTTC.